The 30 T cell receptor beta chains below were found in one sample sequenced in a study of blood T cell repertoires in COVID-19. TCRdb keeps only in-frame clones here, not all; method: immunoSEQ multiplex PCR. The sample consists of 40,000 to 55,000 clones, 70% to 90% of them appearing once. Sequencing input: peripheral blood. These receptor sequences come from a man aged 50 or older with active COVID-19.

The V and J genes are TRBV20-1 and TRBJ1-3; the D gene is possibly TRBD1 (5 bases). V lost 3 bases and J 8 bases, leaving 8 bases between the germline ends. This CDR3 spans 11 amino acids. The germline CDR1 and CDR2 sequences are DFQATT and SNEGSKA (reference sequence). The CDR3 DNA sequence: TGCAGTGCTAGTTGGGGGGACACCATATATTTT. It is translated as CSASWGDTIYF.

The V call is TRBV7-9, the J call TRBJ1-1, with no clear D. Germline CDR1 SEHNR, CDR2 FQNEAQ (reference sequence). V lost 4 bases and J 8 bases, leaving 5 bases between the germline ends. CDR3 length: 10 amino acids. For the CDR3, the DNA is TGTGCCAGCAGCTCAGTCGAAGCTTTCTTT. It encodes CASSSVEAFF.

The rearrangement uses TRBV4-1 and TRBJ2-7; 8 bases are a match to TRBD1. The germline CDR1 and CDR2 sequences are MGHRA and YSYEKL. This CDR3 region has 15 residues. The V gene end was trimmed by 3 bases and the J gene end by 1 base; junction bases not matched to a gene: 5. CDR3 DNA: TGCGCCAGCAGCCAGGAACGGACAGGGTCCTACGAGCAGTACTTC. This encodes CASSQERTGSYEQYF.

V gene TRBV5-8 combines with J gene TRBJ1-2, with D perhaps matching TRBD1 (5 bases). The CDR3 covers 15 residues. Germline CDR1 SGHTS, CDR2 YDEGEE. The V end lost 4 bases, the J end lost 2 bases, and 15 bases lay between the germline ends. For the CDR3, the DNA is TGTGCCAGCAGCCCAAGGACAAGAAGGAACTATGGCTACACCTTC. This sequence encodes CASSPRTRRNYGYTF.

This chain links TRBV19 with TRBJ2-3, with 8 bases matching TRBD1. CDR3 length: 13 residues. With V trimmed by 9 bases and J by 2 bases, 4 bases remained unmatched. From germline, CDR1 is LNHDA and CDR2 SQIVND (reference sequence). CDR3 sequence reads: CASQQGVTDTQYF. In nucleotides, the CDR3 is TGTGCCAGCCAACAGGGGGTCACAGATACGCAGTATTTT.

Only a few counts were recorded for this clone. The chain joins TRBV2 to TRBJ2-5; 7 bases are shared with TRBD2. The CDR3 has 14 amino acids. CDR1 and CDR2 from the germline V gene are SNHLY and FYNNEI. The junction had 7 bases not matched to a gene; V was cut back by 4 bases and J by 5 bases. The CDR3 sequence: CASSVTSRRETQYF. CDR3 DNA sequence: TGTGCCAGCAGTGTGACTAGCCGAAGGGAGACCCAGTACTTC.

This chain links TRBV18 with TRBJ2-3; D is possibly TRBD1 (6 bases). Per germline, CDR1 KGHSH and CDR2 LQKENI. The length of the CDR3 is 15 residues. V shed 6 bases and J shed 2 bases, with 15 bases lying between them. The CDR3 sequence is CASSARGGFTDTQYF. CDR3 sequence (DNA): TGTGCCAGCTCTGCCAGGGGCGGATTCACAGATACGCAGTATTTT.

The table lists this clone with a count of one. The rearrangement joins TRBV4-1 to TRBJ2-5; the match to TRBD1 covers 7 bases. The V gene's germline CDR1 is MGHRA and CDR2 YSYEKL. CDR3 size: 14 residues. V dropped 3 bases and J dropped 5; count of bases not matched to a gene: 6. CDR3 in DNA: TGCGCCAGCAGCCAGACGACAGGGTACGAGACCCAGTACTTC. Residues: CASSQTTGYETQYF.

The chain joins TRBV7-3 to TRBJ1-1; TRBD1 is a possible D gene (5 bases). V was pared by 0 bases and J by 6 bases, with 17 bases between. The CDR3 loop spans 16 amino acids. Germline CDR1 and CDR2: SGHTA and FQGTGA. CDR3 nucleotide sequence: TGTGCCAGCAGCTTAACACCGGTAGGGGTTAAGGCTGAAGCTTTCTTT. The encoded protein is CASSLTPVGVKAEAFF.

The chain couples TRBV28 to TRBJ2-7; 10 bases match TRBD2. Germline loops: CDR1 MDHEN, CDR2 SYDVKM. This CDR3 is 15 amino acids long. V lost 6 bases, J lost 0 bases, and 5 bases stayed unmatched. The CDR3 is CASSGAGGGSYEQYF. CDR3 DNA sequence: TGTGCCAGCAGCGGAGCGGGAGGGGGCTCCTACGAGCAGTACTTC. Using reference TRBV28 and TRBJ2-7 for the parts outside the CDR3, the full variable domain is DVKVTQSSRYLVKRTGEKVFLECVQDMDHENMFWYRQDPGLGLRLIYFSYDVKMKEKGDIPEGYSVSREKKERFSLILESASTNQTSMYLCASSGAGGGSYEQYFGPGTRLTVT.

The chain has TRBV5-1 and TRBJ2-3, with a weak D call TRBD1 (6 bases). There are 11 residues in the CDR3. CDR1 SGHRS and CDR2 YFSETQ come from the germline V gene. V shed 7 bases and J shed 6 bases, with 9 bases lying between them. CDR3 region: CASRTGDTQYF. The CDR3 region has the DNA TGCGCCAGCCGAACAGGGGATACGCAGTATTTT.

V usage is TRBV27 and J usage is TRBJ2-2; the D gene is possibly TRBD1 (5 bases). The CDR3 consists of 16 residues. V was cut by 5 bases and J by 0 bases, with 13 bases left in between. Per germline, CDR1 MNHEY and CDR2 SMNVEV (reference sequence). In DNA, the CDR3 is TGTGCCAGCAGTCTAGAAGACAGCGCGAACACCGGGGAGCTGTTTTTT. Translating it yields CASSLEDSANTGELFF.

This clone was recorded only once. The V gene is TRBV3-1 (or the pseudogene TRBV3-2), the J gene TRBJ1-1; 10 bases are a match to TRBD1. V dropped 6 bases and J dropped 1; count of bases not matched to a gene: 5. The germline V gene has CDR1 LGHDT and CDR2 YNNKEL (reference sequence). CDR3 length equals 15 residues. CDR3 amino acids: CASSIGDRGNTEAFF. CDR3 bases: TGTGCCAGCAGTATAGGGGACAGGGGGAACACTGAAGCTTTCTTT.

The genes are TRBV7-2 and TRBJ2-7; a possible D gene is TRBD1 (6 bases). The CDR3 totals 16 residues. Trimming stripped 1 base from V and 4 bases from J, with 17 bases between. Germline CDR1 and CDR2: SGHTA and FQGNSA. The CDR3 loop is CASSLGTGGGTYEQYF. The CDR3 coding sequence is TGTGCCAGCAGCTTAGGCACTGGGGGCGGTACATACGAGCAGTACTTC.

CDR3 coding DNA: TGCGCCAGCAGCTCCGCCGACAGGGGTTGGGGAGAGACCCAGTACTTC. Translating gives CASSSADRGWGETQYF. The chain carries TRBV5-1 and TRBJ2-5, with 8 bases matching TRBD1. The CDR3 length is 16 residues. V shed 3 bases and J 4 bases; nucleotides not matched to a gene: 11. Germline V lookup: CDR1 SGHRS, CDR2 YFSETQ.

This clone appeared once. This CDR3 reads CASIPGNPGETQYF. The CDR3 region has the DNA TGCGCCAGCATCCCGGGAAACCCCGGGGAGACCCAGTACTTC. This chain connects TRBV5-1 to TRBJ2-5; weak D call: TRBD2 (5 bases). Trimming cost V 6 bases and J 5 bases, with 17 bases left between them. The CDR3 totals 14 residues. In germline, CDR1 is SGHRS, CDR2 YFSETQ.

In its sample, this clone was seen a few times. The genes are TRBV6-1 and TRBJ2-3; 12 nucleotides agree with TRBD2. This CDR3 comprises 16 residues. V gave up 3 bases and J gave up 6 bases; unmatched junction bases: 7. CDR1 and CDR2 from the germline V gene are MNHNS and SASEGT. CDR3 coding DNA: TGTGCCAGCAGTGACGGGCTAGCGGGGGGGCCCGATACGCAGTATTTT. It translates to CASSDGLAGGPDTQYF.

The chain combines TRBV5-1 with TRBJ1-1; D unresolved. The CDR3 spans 14 residues. V was trimmed by 8 bases and J by 1 base, leaving 15 bases between them. CDR1 is SGHRS and CDR2 is YFSETQ in the germline V gene. The CDR3 DNA is TGCGCCAGTCGAGGCGGAGGCTGGAACACTGAAGCTTTCTTT. This sequence encodes CASRGGGWNTEAFF.

This clone has a handful of counts. The CDR3 sequence is CASSLDDRLAAKNIQYF. The CDR3, as DNA: TGTGCCAGCAGCTTAGATGATCGCCTAGCAGCCAAAAACATTCAGTACTTC. The V gene is TRBV11-2, the J gene TRBJ2-4; a weak D match, TRBD2 (5 bases). This CDR3 spans 17 amino acids. The germline V and J ends were trimmed by 0 bases and 0 bases, with 12 bases remaining between them. Looked up from germline, CDR1 is SGHAT and CDR2 is FQNNGV.

The chain combines TRBV7-3 with TRBJ2-7; possibly TRBD1 for D (7 bases). V lost 4 bases and J lost 3, with 16 bases in between. Germline V gene data show CDR1 as SGHTA and CDR2 as FQGTGA. The CDR3 is 15 amino acids. CDR3 residues: CASSYGGTANYEQYF. DNA for the CDR3: TGTGCCAGCAGCTATGGCGGGACAGCGAACTACGAGCAGTACTTC. Variable domain in full (rest from reference TRBV7-3 and TRBJ2-7): GAGVSQTPSNKVTEKGKYVELRCDPISGHTALYWYRQSLGQGPEFLIYFQGTGAADDSGLPNDRFFAVRPEGSVSTLKIQRTERGDSAVYLCASSYGGTANYEQYFGPGTRLTVT.

V gene TRBV5-1 combines with J gene TRBJ1-4; 7 positions match TRBD1. The CDR3 sequence is 14 residues long. Germline V lookup: CDR1 SGHRS, CDR2 YFSETQ. The V and J ends lost 4 bases and 3 bases, in that order; junction bases with no gene match: 3. The CDR3 DNA sequence: TGCGCCAGCAGCACAGGGGAAGCTAATGAAAAACTGTTTTTT. This translates into CASSTGEANEKLFF.

The genes are TRBV4-1 and TRBJ2-3, with TRBD2 as a possible D gene (5 bases). V was shortened by 1 base and J by 1 base, with 18 bases between the two germline ends. There are 18 residues in the CDR3. The V gene's germline CDR1 is MGHRA and CDR2 YSYEKL. The CDR3 is CASSQGLLGHSGTDTQYF. Written as DNA, the CDR3 is TGCGCCAGCAGCCAAGGCCTACTAGGGCATTCTGGCACAGATACGCAGTATTTT.

This rearrangement joins TRBV9 to TRBJ1-2; perhaps TRBD1 as D (5 bases). The CDR3 sequence is 15 residues long. Trimming removed 4 bases at V and 2 bases at J, with 15 bases between. In germline, CDR1 is SGDLS, CDR2 YYNGEE. Written as DNA, the CDR3 is TGTGCCAGCAGCTCAAAAGGGGCGGGGAACTATGGCTACACCTTC. As protein: CASSSKGAGNYGYTF.

The chain uses TRBV11-3 and TRBJ2-1; perhaps TRBD2 as D (5 bases). CDR1 and CDR2 (germline): SGHNT, YENEEA. V lost 2 bases to trimming and J lost 6 bases, with 8 bases between them. The CDR3 spans 13 residues. The CDR3 region has the DNA TGTGCCAGCAGCTTAACCCGGGGCAATGAGCAGTTCTTC. It codes for CASSLTRGNEQFF. The full variable domain, completed using reference TRBV11-3 and TRBJ2-1, is EAGVVQSPRYKIIEKKQPVAFWCNPISGHNTLYWYLQNLGQGPELLIRYENEEAVDDSQLPKDRFSAERLKGVDSTLKIQPAELGDSAVYLCASSLTRGNEQFFGPGTRLTVL.

This sequence joins TRBV5-1 and TRBJ2-3; 8 nucleotides align to TRBD1. J gave up 6 bases and V 3 bases, and 9 bases lay outside the gene matches. Germline V CDR1 and CDR2: SGHRS, YFSETQ. This CDR3 is built from 15 residues. Here the CDR3 reads CASSSQGVWADTQYF. The CDR3 region has the DNA TGCGCCAGCAGCTCACAGGGGGTTTGGGCGGATACGCAGTATTTT.

V is TRBV6-5 and J is TRBJ2-5; 7 bases line up with TRBD1. V gave up 8 bases and J gave up 4 bases; unmatched junction bases: 13. The germline V gene has CDR1 MNHEY and CDR2 SVGAGI. CDR3 length equals 15 residues. The CDR3 region has the DNA TGTGCCAGCGGTCCTCAGGCCAGGGGGTTAGAGACCCAGTACTTC. This gives the protein CASGPQARGLETQYF.

The J gene is TRBJ2-1, the V gene TRBV18; D is perhaps TRBD1 (6 bases). There are 15 residues in the CDR3. Between the trimmed V and J ends, which lost 2 bases and 5 bases, there was a span of 13 bases. Germline assignment: CDR1 KGHSH and CDR2 LQKENI. CDR3 loop: CASSPGQGKHNEQFF. Written as DNA, the CDR3 is TGTGCCAGCTCACCAGGCCAGGGGAAACACAATGAGCAGTTCTTC.

This chain uses TRBV11-3 with TRBJ2-1; 8 nucleotides align to TRBD2. V dropped 2 bases and J dropped 7; count of bases not matched to a gene: 1. The CDR3 sequence is 13 residues long. The germline V gene encodes CDR1 SGHNT and CDR2 YENEEA. The chain's CDR3 is CASSLLAGNEQFF. DNA for the CDR3: TGTGCCAGCAGCTTACTAGCGGGTAATGAGCAGTTCTTC.

This clone has only one observation. This sequence joins TRBV19 and TRBJ1-5, with TRBD1 matching 10 bases. Germline V gives CDR1 LNHDA, CDR2 SQIVND (reference sequence). The CDR3 has 15 residues. V dropped 7 bases and J dropped 7; count of bases not matched to a gene: 10. The CDR3 protein is CASIPTGGGRQPQHF. The CDR3 DNA reads as TGTGCCAGTATTCCGACAGGGGGCGGGCGCCAGCCCCAGCATTTT. Full variable domain (remainder filled in from reference TRBV19 and TRBJ1-5): DGGITQSPKYLFRKEGQNVTLSCEQNLNHDAMYWYRQDPGQGLRLIYYSQIVNDFQKGDIAEGYSVSREKKESFPLTVTSAQKNPTAFYLCASIPTGGGRQPQHFGDGTRLSIL.

This rearrangement joins TRBV29-1 to TRBJ1-2; D is uncertain. V was cut by 0 bases and J by 12 bases, with 20 bases left in between. The CDR3 runs 14 residues. Germline V lookup: CDR1 SQVTM, CDR2 ANQGSEA. The CDR3 loop reads CSVEDRRRLAWNTF. The CDR3, as DNA: TGCAGCGTTGAAGATAGGCGGAGACTAGCTTGGAACACCTTC.